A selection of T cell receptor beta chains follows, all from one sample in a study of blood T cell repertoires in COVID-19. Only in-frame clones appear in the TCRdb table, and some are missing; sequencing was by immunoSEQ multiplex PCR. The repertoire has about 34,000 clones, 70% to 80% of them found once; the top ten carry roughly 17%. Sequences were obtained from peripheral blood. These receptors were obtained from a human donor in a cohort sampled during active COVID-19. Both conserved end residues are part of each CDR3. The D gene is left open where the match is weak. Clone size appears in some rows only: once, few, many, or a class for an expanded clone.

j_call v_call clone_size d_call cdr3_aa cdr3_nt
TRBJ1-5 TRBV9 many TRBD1 CASSVQTGEDRKRCQPQHF TGTGCCAGCAGCGTCCAAACGGGGGAGGACAGGAAGCGTTGTCAGCCCCAGCATTTT
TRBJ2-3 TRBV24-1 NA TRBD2 CATSGSPKTSGRADTQYF TGTGCCACCAGTGGCTCCCCGAAGACTAGCGGGAGAGCAGATACGCAGTATTTT
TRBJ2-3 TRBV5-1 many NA CASLKTSTDTQYF TGCGCCAGCCTGAAGACTAGCACAGATACGCAGTATTTT
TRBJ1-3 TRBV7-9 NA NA CASSLRNSGARNTIYF TGTGCCAGCAGCTTAAGGAATAGCGGGGCCCGGAACACCATATATTTT
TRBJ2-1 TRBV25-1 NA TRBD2 CASSNLAGASDEQFF TGTGCCAGCAGCAATCTGGCGGGAGCATCGGATGAGCAGTTCTTC
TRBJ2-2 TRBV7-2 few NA CASSPKHRTGELFF TGTGCCAGCAGCCCCAAGCACCGAACCGGGGAGCTGTTTTTT
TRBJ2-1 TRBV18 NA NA CASSREQGEQFF TGTGCCAGCTCACGGGAGCAGGGGGAGCAGTTCTTC
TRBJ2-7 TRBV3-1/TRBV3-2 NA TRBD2 CASSQTLAAAVFGQYF TGTGCCAGCAGCCAAACCCTAGCGGCGGCGGTGTTCGGGCAGTACTTC
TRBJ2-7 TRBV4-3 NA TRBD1 CASSQYIGQAYEQYF TGCGCCAGCAGCCAGTACATCGGACAGGCCTACGAGCAGTACTTC
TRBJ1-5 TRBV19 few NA CASSIGQASNQPQHF TGTGCCAGTAGTATTGGGCAGGCGAGCAATCAGCCCCAGCATTTT
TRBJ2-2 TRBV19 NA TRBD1 CASSIGGQVNTGELFF TGTGCCAGTAGTATAGGCGGACAGGTCAACACCGGGGAGCTGTTTTTT
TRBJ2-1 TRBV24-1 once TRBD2 CATSDPVTSGFEQFF TGTGCCACCAGTGACCCCGTTACTAGCGGGTTCGAGCAGTTCTTC
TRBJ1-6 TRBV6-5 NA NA CASSRYNSPLHF TGTGCCAGCAGCCGTTATAATTCACCCCTCCACTTT
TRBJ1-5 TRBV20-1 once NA CSASIQDSNQPQHF TGCAGTGCTAGTATACAGGATAGCAATCAGCCCCAGCATTTT
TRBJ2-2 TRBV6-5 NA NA CASSYFARGNTGELFF TGTGCCAGCAGTTACTTCGCACGAGGGAACACCGGGGAGCTGTTTTTT
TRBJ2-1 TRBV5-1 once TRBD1 CASSSRDRGNEQFF TGCGCCAGCAGCTCCCGGGACAGGGGCAATGAGCAGTTCTTC
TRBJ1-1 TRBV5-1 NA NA CASSLAGGRGEAFF TGCGCCAGCAGCTTGGCGGGGGGAAGGGGTGAAGCTTTCTTT
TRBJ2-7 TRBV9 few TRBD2 CASSVIAGVGEQYF TGTGCCAGCAGCGTTATAGCGGGAGTGGGGGAGCAGTACTTC
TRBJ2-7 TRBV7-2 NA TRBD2 CASSFGGGRAYEQYF TGTGCCAGCAGCTTCGGCGGCGGGAGGGCCTACGAGCAGTACTTC
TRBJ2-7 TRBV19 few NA CASSIGAWGEQYF TGTGCCAGTAGTATTGGGGCCTGGGGCGAGCAGTACTTC
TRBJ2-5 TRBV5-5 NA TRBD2 CASSYSGGALETQYF TGTGCCAGCAGCTATAGCGGGGGGGCCCTGGAGACCCAGTACTTC
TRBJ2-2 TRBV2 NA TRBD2 CASSEISGANTGELFF TGTGCCAGCAGTGAGATAAGCGGGGCGAACACCGGGGAGCTGTTTTTT
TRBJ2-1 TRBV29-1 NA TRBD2 CSVEMGGRPYNEQFF TGCAGCGTTGAAATGGGCGGGAGGCCTTACAATGAGCAGTTCTTC
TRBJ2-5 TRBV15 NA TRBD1 CATSKDRGHETQYF TGTGCCACCAGCAAGGACAGGGGGCACGAGACCCAGTACTTC
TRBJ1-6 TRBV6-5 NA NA CASSYSGHSNSPLHF TGTGCCAGCAGTTACTCGGGACACAGCAATTCACCCCTCCACTTT
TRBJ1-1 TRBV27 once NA CASSLWGGVGVAEAFF TGTGCCAGCAGTTTATGGGGGGGGGTGGGTGTAGCTGAAGCTTTCTTT
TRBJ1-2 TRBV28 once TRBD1 CASSPDRVGYGYTF TGTGCCAGCAGTCCGGACAGGGTGGGTTATGGCTACACCTTC
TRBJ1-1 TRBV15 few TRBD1 CATSRQGQGNAEAFF TGTGCCACCAGCAGACAGGGACAGGGTAATGCTGAAGCTTTCTTT
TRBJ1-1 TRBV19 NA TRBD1 CASSNYRGNTEAFF TGTGCCAGTAGCAACTACAGGGGGAACACTGAAGCTTTCTTT
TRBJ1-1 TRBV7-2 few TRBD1 CASSFEQARGAFF TGTGCCAGCAGCTTTGAACAGGCCAGGGGGGCTTTCTTT
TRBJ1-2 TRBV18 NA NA CASSPGVSPYGYTF TGTGCCAGCTCCCCGGGGGTTTCGCCCTATGGCTACACCTTC